Listed below are T cell receptor beta chains from one sample, sequenced in a study of blood T cells in healthy people across ages. MiXCR, run by TCRdb on the 5' RACE reads, gives a single entry per CDR3 protein. The table records fewer than 1 million distinct CDR3 sequences, 40% to 50% of them present only once. Sequenced input: blood. These TCRs come from a man in his 60s in good health. The CDR3 runs from the conserved cysteine through the conserved F or W. The D gene is left open where the match is weak. Rows may omit the clone size; those that give it use once, few, many or a size class.

V	size	D	J	DNA	CDR3
TRBV20-1	few	.	TRBJ2-7	TGCAGTGCTAGAGGTCCGGGGGCCCTCTACGAGCAGTACTTC	CSARGPGALYEQYF
TRBV6-1	.	.	TRBJ2-1	TGTGCCAGCGTTGAAGGACCCCTTTACAATGAGCAGTTCTTC	CASVEGPLYNEQFF
TRBV7-2	.	TRBD2	TRBJ2-5	TGTGCCAGCAGCTTCCCGGGACTAACAACAGAGCAGTACTTC	CASSFPGLTTEQYF
TRBV5-1	.	.	TRBJ1-2	TGCGCCAGCAGCCAGGGCCCCTCGTGGGGCTACACCTTC	CASSQGPSWGYTF
TRBV7-6	.	.	TRBJ2-1	TGTGCCAGCAGCTTAGTTGGACCCTCTGGCGAGCAGTTCTTC	CASSLVGPSGEQFF
TRBV5-1	.	TRBD1	TRBJ2-5	TGCGCCAGCAGCTTGGTCAGAGGGGGGACAGGGATGGAGACCCAGTACTTC	CASSLVRGGTGMETQYF
TRBV7-2	.	TRBD1	TRBJ1-6	TGTGCCAGCAGCTCCAGACAGGGGGAGCAAAATTCACCCCTCCACTTT	CASSSRQGEQNSPLHF
TRBV7-9	.	.	TRBJ2-1	TGTGCCAGCAGCTTAGAGGTTTCTACCTACAATGAGCAGTTCTTC	CASSLEVSTYNEQFF
TRBV9	.	TRBD1	TRBJ2-1	TGTGCCAGCAGTAAGACCCCGGGACAGCAAGAGACCCAGTTCTTC	CASSKTPGQQETQFF
TRBV19	.	.	TRBJ1-5	TGTGCCAGTAACCATTTACAGGTCAATCAGCCCCAGCATTTT	CASNHLQVNQPQHF
TRBV29-1	.	.	TRBJ2-6	TGCAGCGTTGAAGATAACTCTGGGGCCAACGTCCTGACTTTC	CSVEDNSGANVLTF
TRBV7-8	.	.	TRBJ2-4	TGTGCCAGCAGCTTAGTCTCTGGGGTTTGGAACATTCAGTACTTC	CASSLVSGVWNIQYF
TRBV29-1	.	TRBD2	TRBJ2-1	TGCAGCGTTGCTAGCGGGGGGATCACGAGCTCCTACAATGAGCAGTTCTTC	CSVASGGITSSYNEQFF
TRBV10-2	.	.	TRBJ2-3	TGCGCCAGCAGTGAAGGGATATTGGGTAGCACAGATACGCAGTATTTT	CASSEGILGSTDTQYF
TRBV20-1	few	.	TRBJ2-7	TGCAGTGCGAGAAGCGGCTACGAGCAGTACTTC	CSARSGYEQYF
TRBV7-3	.	.	TRBJ2-6	TGTGCCAGCAGCTTAAATCCTCAGCTGAGCTCTGGGGCCAACGTCCTGACTTTC	CASSLNPQLSSGANVLTF
TRBV7-2	few	.	TRBJ2-7	TGTGCCAGCAGCCACCGGGCGGACTACGAGCAGTACTTC	CASSHRADYEQYF
TRBV3-1	.	.	TRBJ2-7	TGTGCCAGCAGCCAAGCCCGAGACATGTACGAGCAGTACTTC	CASSQARDMYEQYF
TRBV5-6	.	.	TRBJ1-2	TGTGCCAGCAGCTTTCTCGGGGAGGACTATGGCTACACCTTC	CASSFLGEDYGYTF
TRBV5-6	once	.	TRBJ2-3	TGTGCCAGCGGCTTGTTAGGAGCTAGCACAGATACGCAGTATTTT	CASGLLGASTDTQYF
TRBV7-2	.	TRBD1	TRBJ1-1	TGTGCCAGCAGCCAGCAGACAGGGGTCACTGAAGCTTTCTTT	CASSQQTGVTEAFF
TRBV7-9	.	TRBD1	TRBJ1-1	TGTGCCGCACAGGGGGCTCTGACTGAAGCTTTCTTT	CAAQGALTEAFF
TRBV6-5	.	.	TRBJ1-2	TGTGCCAGCAGTTATCGAGCAGGGAACTATGGCTACACCTTC	CASSYRAGNYGYTF
TRBV12-3/TRBV12-4	.	.	TRBJ2-5	TGTGCCAGCAGTCCCCTGGGAGGCGAGACCCAGTACTTC	CASSPLGGETQYF
TRBV15	.	.	TRBJ1-5	TGTGCCACCAGCAGAGCGTACGCTCAGCCCCAGCATTTT	CATSRAYAQPQHF
TRBV29-1	.	.	TRBJ1-1	TGCAGCGTTGTGTCTTCCAACACTGAAGCTTTCTTT	CSVVSSNTEAFF
TRBV9	.	.	TRBJ2-3	TGTGCCAGCGGAAAAAGACTCGTAACAGATACGCAGTATTTT	CASGKRLVTDTQYF
TRBV5-1	many	.	TRBJ2-7	TGTGCCAGCAGCTTAGGACGGAGCTACGAGCAGTACTTC	CASSLGRSYEQYF
TRBV7-2	.	.	TRBJ2-7	TGTGCCAGCAGCTTAAGGGAGACCGTACCCGAGCAGTACTTC	CASSLRETVPEQYF
TRBV13	.	.	TRBJ2-7	TGTGCCAGCAGGGCCCGGGGCAGCCATTACGAGCAGTACTTC	CASRARGSHYEQYF
TRBV2	.	.	TRBJ2-7	TGTGCCAGCATCAAAAGTATGGAGGGACGGACATACGAGCAGTACTTC	CASIKSMEGRTYEQYF
TRBV2	.	.	TRBJ1-2	TGTGCCAGCAGTGAAGACAGGGCTAACTATGGCTACACCTTC	CASSEDRANYGYTF
TRBV4-3	.	.	TRBJ1-1	TGCGCCAGCAGCCAAGCCGGGACCCCGAGACCTTTCTTT	CASSQAGTPRPFF
TRBV7-2	.	.	TRBJ1-6	TGTGCCAGCAGCTTATATCCACGACAGGCAGTCAATTCACCCCTCCACTTT	CASSLYPRQAVNSPLHF
TRBV28	.	.	TRBJ1-6	TGTGCCAGCAGAGACATCCACAAGAATTCACCCCTCCACTTT	CASRDIHKNSPLHF
TRBV19	.	TRBD1	TRBJ2-4	TGTGCCAGTAGTTTCTACAGGGGGGCCAAAAACATTCAGTACTTC	CASSFYRGAKNIQYF
TRBV6-5	few	TRBD1	TRBJ2-7	TGTGCCAGCAGTTCGACAGGGGACGGTGGGCTTCGGTCCTACGAGCAGTACTTC	CASSSTGDGGLRSYEQYF
TRBV2	.	.	TRBJ2-3	TGTGCCAGCAGGGGCCTGGAGGGTACGCAGTATTTT	CASRGLEGTQYF
TRBV7-8	.	TRBD1	TRBJ2-7	TGTGCCAGCAGCCCCAGGGGACAGTTCTACGAGCAGTACTTC	CASSPRGQFYEQYF
TRBV4-3	many	.	TRBJ1-2	TGCGCCAGCAGCCAAAGAGCACCCAACCGCGCCCTCTATGGCTACACCTTC	CASSQRAPNRALYGYTF